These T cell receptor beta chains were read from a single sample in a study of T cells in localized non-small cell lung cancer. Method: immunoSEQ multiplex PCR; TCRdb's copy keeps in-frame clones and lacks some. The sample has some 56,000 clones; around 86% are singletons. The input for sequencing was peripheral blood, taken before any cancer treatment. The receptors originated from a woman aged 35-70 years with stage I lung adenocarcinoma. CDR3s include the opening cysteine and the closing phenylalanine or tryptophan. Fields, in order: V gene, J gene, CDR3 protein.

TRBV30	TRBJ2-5	CAWVTGTGKETQYF
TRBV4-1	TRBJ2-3	CASSQGFPDTQYF
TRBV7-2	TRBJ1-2	CASSPHANLGYGYTF
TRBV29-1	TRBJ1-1	CSVDDGRGHVEAFF
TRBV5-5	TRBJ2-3	CASSFSSGLRDTQYF
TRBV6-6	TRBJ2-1	CASSYGQGVNNEQFF
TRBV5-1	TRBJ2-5	CASSFRDSQETQYF
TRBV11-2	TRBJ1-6	CASSLEGRSNSPLHF
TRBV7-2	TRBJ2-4	CASSPGTGTVNIQYF
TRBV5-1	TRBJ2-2	CASSLDSPEGFPGELFF
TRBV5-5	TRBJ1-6	CASSPRQDNMVSPLHF
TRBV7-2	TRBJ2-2	CASSSSVTGELFF
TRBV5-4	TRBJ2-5	CASSPGQGRQETQYF
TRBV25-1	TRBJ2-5	CASSELRVEAAKETQYF
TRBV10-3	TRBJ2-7	CATAGTGKHEQYF
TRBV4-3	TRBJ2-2	CASSQEEGLNTGELFF
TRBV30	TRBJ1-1	CAWSARPTGLNTEAFF
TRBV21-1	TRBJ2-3	CASSKDGSPDDTQYF
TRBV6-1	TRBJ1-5	CASSEGAYSNQPQHF
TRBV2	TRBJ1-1	CASGDRLQSEAFF
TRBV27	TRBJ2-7	CASSYGDRGLRMDEQYF
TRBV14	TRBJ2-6	CASSQLGIRDRANVLTF
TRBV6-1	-	CASSEALSMYEQYF
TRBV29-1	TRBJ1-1	CSVYRDRGTEAFF
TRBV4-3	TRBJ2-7	CASGAGHRGYEQYF
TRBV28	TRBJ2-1	CASSSLWSGGSSSYNEQFF
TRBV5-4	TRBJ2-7	CASSLAGAGGVYEQYF
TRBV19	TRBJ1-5	CASSTDGNQPQHF
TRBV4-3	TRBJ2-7	CASSQVRDPSYEQYF
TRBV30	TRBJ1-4	CAWTGAREEKLFF
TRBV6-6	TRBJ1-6	CASKPGGSPLHF
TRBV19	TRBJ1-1	CASHRTGQFSSNTEAFF
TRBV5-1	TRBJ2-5	CASSFTGFQETQYF
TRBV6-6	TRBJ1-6	CASSYSEARGNSPLHF
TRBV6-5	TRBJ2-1	CASSYRGPYNEQFF
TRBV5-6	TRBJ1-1	CASSWNTEAFF
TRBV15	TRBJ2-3	CATSRDKRLAGIKDTQYF
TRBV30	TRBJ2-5	CAWKAGQGVFETQYF
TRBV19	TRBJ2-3	CASSTATGLTDTQYF
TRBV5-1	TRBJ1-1	CASSPGQAKNTEAFF
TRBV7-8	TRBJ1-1	CASSLGGGLGAEAFF